This TCR beta chain was recovered during a study of T cell responses to AZD1222 COVID-19 vaccine. Whole-study context: Pooled in the analysis were second doses at about 4 or about 12 weeks.

Sequenced by immunoSEQ multiplex PCR; TCRdb stores in-frame clones only, minus some. The table records 110,000 to 150,000 clones, 80% to 95% of them present only once. This CDR3 is built from 15 residues. CDR1 is SGHRS and CDR2 is YFSETQ in the germline V gene. With 0 bases removed from V and 2 bases from J, the gap between germline ends came to 10 bases. This chain joins TRBV5-1 and TRBJ2-3; D could derive from TRBD1 or TRBD2 (5 bases each). The clonotype originates from an adult in good health. The sample in question was peripheral blood, obtained on day 0 of AZD1222 vaccination. The CDR3 nucleotides read TGCGCCAGCAGCTTGGGAGGGGCCCCCACAGATACGCAGTATTTT. Its translation is CASSLGGAPTDTQYF.